The source of this T cell receptor (beta chain) is a study of beta chain features in type 1 diabetes. Study-wide points: Type 1 diabetes patients had TCRB CDR3s that were shorter (moderately but significantly so) in all four CD4+ subsets. Sampled from patients, naive, central memory and Treg TCRB repertoires appeared more similar than those sampled from healthy donors. Lower insertion and higher deletion counts appeared at VDJ junctions in type 1 diabetes patients.

CDR3 length: 19 amino acids. CDR1 and CDR2 from the germline V gene are LGHNA and YNFKEQ. Trimming cost V 0 bases and J 2 bases; bases outside gene matches: 11. Researchers reported sorting CD4+ naive, central memory, regulatory and stem cell-like memory cells via CD45RO/CCR7/CD25/CD127/CD95/CD27. Sorting gave populations that all exceeded 95% purity. The isolated RNA, all of it, was reverse transcribed, so expressed TCRB transcripts were what got sequenced. This table comes from immunoSEQ multiplex PCR, and its TCRdb copy is limited to in-frame clones, with some not included. The repertoire holds under 350,000 clones, with approximately 24% as singletons. This clone has just a few counts. Its antigen is not identified.

The source of this sequence is a woman younger than 45 with type 1 diabetes. This chain links TRBV4-2 with TRBJ2-3, with TRBD2 matching over 10 bases. Sequenced sample: naive CD4+ T cells from blood. The CDR3 DNA reads as TGTGCCAGCAGCCAAGATACCTCCCGGACTAGCGGAGCCACAGATACGCAGTATTTT. It codes for CASSQDTSRTSGATDTQYF.